This T cell receptor (beta chain) was retrieved from a study of breast tumors, draining lymph nodes, adjacent tissues (dated by TCRdb to the mid-2010s). About the investigation overall: In breast cancer patients, the study compared the TCR beta repertoires of tumor, adjacent nontumor tissue and axillary lymph nodes. In human breast cancer, the study set out to assess how tumor, surrounding tissue and draining lymph node repertoires relate to one another and whether T cells might be exchanged between them.

The adjacent samples were made up of nontumor breast tissue that surrounded the tumor. The CDR3 has 11 amino acids, counting the end cysteine and phenylalanine. Only the CDR3 DNA stays, 33 bases, in frame from base 1. In the germline V gene, CDR1 corresponds to MNHEY and CDR2 to SVGEGT. V and J lose 8 bases and 7 bases, and a span of 9 bases separates them. In regard to this clonotype: This clone's antigen is unknown. Nothing much larger sits one base from this clone, and base qualities are not available.

Findings and caveats that apply to the study as a whole: The conclusion that tumor T cells originate in lymph nodes was presented as consistent with a hypothesis rather than as directly demonstrated. Tumor and nontumor tissue repertoires were found to be significantly more similar in luminal-like than in basal-like breast cancer. A scenario in which most tumor T cells derive from the lymph node and then expand within tumor tissue was judged to be consistent with the data. Tumor T-cell repertoires showed less diversity than lymph node repertoires and more diversity than nontumor tissue repertoires, and tumor T-cell repertoires showed preferential V and J gene usage.

The sequencer listed for this sample is Illumina HiSeq 2000. Multiplex PCR amplification was used to generate the TCR beta chain libraries. The amplified TCR beta chain products were analyzed by high-throughput sequencing. TCRdb itself trimmed the public reads at Q25 with fastp, ran MiXCR and retained productive beta chains. Each entry is one CDR3 protein sequence, shown with its most common DNA and genes. Present in this sample are about 15,000 distinct CDR3 sequences, approximately 51% of which were seen just once. 16% of the sample lies in the top ten. Recombination connected TRBV6-2 or TRBV6-3 to TRBJ1-5, with no reliable assignment of the D segment. The sequence derives from a female donor with breast cancer. Some clones in this sample may be carry-over from other donors' samples. Sample: tumor-adjacent breast tissue. The nucleotides read TGTGCCAGCGGAAGTGGCCAGCCCCAGCATTTT. It encodes CASGSGQPQHF.